The rows below give T cell receptor beta chains drawn from one sample of a study of human T cells and chemical hapten exposure. MiXCR, run by TCRdb on the RACE reads, gives a single entry per CDR3 protein. This sample carries some 350,000 distinct CDR3 sequences, roughly 6.3% of them seen once, and the ten largest clones take roughly 5.4%. This specimen was whole blood, taken in connection with sensitization to the hapten diphenylcyclopropenone (DPC). These receptors all stem from a woman aged 18-29 years with alopecia areata. Some clones in this sample may be carry-over from other donors' samples. Each CDR3 is given with its conserved first and last residue. A D gene is named only where the DNA matches it firmly. Clone size, where shown, is once, few, many, or a class for clones that have expanded.

D | size | J | V | DNA | CDR3
- | - | TRBJ2-7 | TRBV6-2/TRBV6-3 | TGTGCCAGCAGTTATGGCGGAGAAGCGAGAAGGCGGTACTTC | CASSYGGEARRRYF
- | - | TRBJ1-5 | TRBV28 | TGTGCCAGCAGTTTCGACAGGTCCCGCAATCAGCCCCAGCATTTT | CASSFDRSRNQPQHF
TRBD2 | many | TRBJ2-3 | TRBV3-1 | TGTGCCAGCAGCCAAGAGACTAGCGGGATCACAGATACGCAGTATTTT | CASSQETSGITDTQYF
TRBD1 | many | TRBJ1-6 | TRBV3-1 | TGTGCCAGCAGCCTAAGGACAGGGGGTTCACCCCTCCACTTT | CASSLRTGGSPLHF
- | many | TRBJ1-1 | TRBV29-1 | TGCAGCGTTGAAGAGGACCCATACACTGAAGCTTTCTTT | CSVEEDPYTEAFF
- | many | TRBJ1-1 | TRBV5-1 | TGCGCCAGCAGCCCCTATAGATTGACAGTGGGAGCTTTCTTT | CASSPYRLTVGAFF
TRBD1 | - | TRBJ2-5 | TRBV3-1 | TGTGCCAGCAGCCAAGGAGGGACAGGTCAAGAGACCCAGTACTTC | CASSQGGTGQETQYF
TRBD1 | few | TRBJ2-3 | TRBV7-8 | TGTGCCAGCTTCCGGGACAGCGCCACTAGCACAGATACGCAGTATTTT | CASFRDSATSTDTQYF
- | many | TRBJ1-4 | TRBV5-5 | TGTGCCAGCAGCTTGGGGACACAGAATGAAAAACTGTTTTTT | CASSLGTQNEKLFF
- | many | TRBJ1-5 | TRBV24-1 | TGTGCCACCAGTGAGACAGGAGCGAGACAGCCCCAGCATTTT | CATSETGARQPQHF
TRBD2 | few | TRBJ2-1 | TRBV6-5 | TGTGCCAGCAGTTCCGTTATAGCGGGACACAATGAGCAGTTCTTC | CASSSVIAGHNEQFF
TRBD2 | - | TRBJ2-7 | TRBV2 | TGTGCCAGCAGTGAAGCGGGCGGACTAGCGGGTTATTACGAGCAGTACTTC | CASSEAGGLAGYYEQYF
- | few | TRBJ2-3 | TRBV5-1 | TGCGCCAGCAGACTCTTTGGAGATACGCAGTATTTT | CASRLFGDTQYF
TRBD2 | few | TRBJ2-3 | TRBV7-3 | TGTGCCAGCAGCTTACAGCGGGAGTCAGATACGCAGTATTTT | CASSLQRESDTQYF